This TCR beta chain was recovered during a study of cytomegalovirus exposure and HLA in healthy donors. Study-wide points: CMV serostatus was the sole immune exposure information available. Researchers catalogued about 150 TCR beta chains as cytomegalovirus-associated. Analysis was carried out at a later point, and it linked a missense DCLRE1C variant to TCR beta V- and J-gene trimming. Confirmation in vitro established that a few CMV-associated chains were specific for CMV antigens.

V lost 5 bases, J lost 0 bases, and 11 bases lay in between. The length of the CDR3 is 16 residues. Per germline, CDR1 ENHRY and CDR2 SYGVKD. PCR amplification relied on 60 Vbeta primers (plus 13 Jbeta primers). Sequencing was performed with immunoSEQ multiplex PCR; in TCRdb, only in-frame clones are kept and a portion is missing. Here the sample spans about 120,000 clones, roughly 80% being singletons. This clone was observed once. Its specificity is unknown. The chain joins TRBV10-3 to TRBJ2-6, with no clear D. Material for sequencing was PBMCs. This clonotype originated in a man aged 30-40 years in good health and CMV-seronegative. CDR3 DNA sequence: TGTGCCATCAGTCAGACACAAGTCTCTGGGGCCAACGTCCTGACTTTC. This gives the protein CAISQTQVSGANVLTF.